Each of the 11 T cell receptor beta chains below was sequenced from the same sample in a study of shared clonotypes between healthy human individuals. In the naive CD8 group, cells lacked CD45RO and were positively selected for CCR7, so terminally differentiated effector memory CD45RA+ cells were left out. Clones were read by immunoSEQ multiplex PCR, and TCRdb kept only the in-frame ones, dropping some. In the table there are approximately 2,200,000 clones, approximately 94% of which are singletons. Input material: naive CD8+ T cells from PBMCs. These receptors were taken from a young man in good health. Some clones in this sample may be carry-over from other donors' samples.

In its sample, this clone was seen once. The CDR3 reads CASSLTGVSNQPQHF. The CDR3 region has the DNA TGCGCCAGCAGCCTGACAGGGGTCAGCAATCAGCCCCAGCATTTT. J is TRBJ1-5 and V is TRBV5-1; 8 nucleotides line up with TRBD1. CDR3 length: 15 amino acids. Germline V gene sequence: CDR1 SGHRS, CDR2 YFSETQ. V lost 4 bases, J lost 1 base, and 4 bases stayed unmatched.

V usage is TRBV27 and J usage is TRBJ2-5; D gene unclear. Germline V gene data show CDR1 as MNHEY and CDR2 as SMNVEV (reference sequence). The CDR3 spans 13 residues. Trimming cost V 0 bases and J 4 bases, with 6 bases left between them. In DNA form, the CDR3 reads TGTGCCAGCAGTTTATCCTGGCGAGAGACCCAGTACTTC. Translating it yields CASSLSWRETQYF.

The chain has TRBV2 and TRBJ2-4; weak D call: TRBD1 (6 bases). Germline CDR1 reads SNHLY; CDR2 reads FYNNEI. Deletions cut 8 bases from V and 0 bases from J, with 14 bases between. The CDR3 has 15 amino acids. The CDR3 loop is CASVRGVEAKNIQYF. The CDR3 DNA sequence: TGTGCCAGCGTCAGGGGTGTCGAAGCCAAAAACATTCAGTACTTC.

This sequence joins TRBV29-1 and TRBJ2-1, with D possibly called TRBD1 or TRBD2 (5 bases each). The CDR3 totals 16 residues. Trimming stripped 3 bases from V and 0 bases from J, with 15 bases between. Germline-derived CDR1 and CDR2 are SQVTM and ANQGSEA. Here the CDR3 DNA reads TGCAGCGTTGAGGGGGTCGCTGCCAGCTCCTACAATGAGCAGTTCTTC. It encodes CSVEGVAASSYNEQFF.

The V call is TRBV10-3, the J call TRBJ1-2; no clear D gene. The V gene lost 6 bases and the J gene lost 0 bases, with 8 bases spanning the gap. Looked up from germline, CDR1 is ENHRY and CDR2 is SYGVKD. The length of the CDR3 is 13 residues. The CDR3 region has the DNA TGTGCCATCAGAGACGGTACTAACTATGGCTACACCTTC. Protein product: CAIRDGTNYGYTF.

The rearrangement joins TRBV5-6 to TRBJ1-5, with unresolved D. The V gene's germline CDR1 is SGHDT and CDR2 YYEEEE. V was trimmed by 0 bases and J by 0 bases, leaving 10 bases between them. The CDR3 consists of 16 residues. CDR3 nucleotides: TGTGCCAGCAGCTTGGGGGCCGAGTATAGCAATCAGCCCCAGCATTTT. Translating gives CASSLGAEYSNQPQHF.

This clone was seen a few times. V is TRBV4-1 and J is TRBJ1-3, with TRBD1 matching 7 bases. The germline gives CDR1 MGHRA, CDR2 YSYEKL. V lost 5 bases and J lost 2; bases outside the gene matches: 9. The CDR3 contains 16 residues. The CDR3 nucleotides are TGCGCCAGCAGCTCTCAAATGACAGGGCCTGGAAACACCATATATTTT. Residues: CASSSQMTGPGNTIYF.

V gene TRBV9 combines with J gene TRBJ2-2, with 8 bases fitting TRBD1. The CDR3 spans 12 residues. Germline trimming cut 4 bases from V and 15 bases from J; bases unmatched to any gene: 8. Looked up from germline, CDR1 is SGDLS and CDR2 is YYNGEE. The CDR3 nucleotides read TGTGCCAGCAGCCCAAGGACAGGGTGGATGTTTTTT. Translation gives CASSPRTGWMFF.

Here the CDR3 reads CASSIGGDFANTGELFF. The CDR3 nucleotides read TGTGCCAGTAGTATAGGCGGGGATTTCGCGAACACCGGGGAGCTGTTTTTT. V and J are TRBV19 and TRBJ2-2; D possibly corresponds to TRBD2 (6 bases). With 1 base removed from V and 0 bases from J, the gap between germline ends came to 12 bases. The germline gives CDR1 LNHDA, CDR2 SQIVND (reference sequence). The length of the CDR3 is 17 residues.

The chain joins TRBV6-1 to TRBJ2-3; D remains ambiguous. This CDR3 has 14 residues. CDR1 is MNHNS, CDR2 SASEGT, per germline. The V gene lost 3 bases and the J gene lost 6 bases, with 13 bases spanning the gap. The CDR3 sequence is CASSDMGYPDTQYF. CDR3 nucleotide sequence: TGTGCCAGCAGTGATATGGGCTACCCGGATACGCAGTATTTT.

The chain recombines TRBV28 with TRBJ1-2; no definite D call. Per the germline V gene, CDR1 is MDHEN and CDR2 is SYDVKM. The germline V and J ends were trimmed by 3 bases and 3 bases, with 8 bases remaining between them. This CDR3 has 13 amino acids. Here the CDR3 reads CASSFTEDYGYTF. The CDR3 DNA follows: TGTGCCAGCAGTTTTACGGAGGACTATGGCTACACCTTC.